Listed below are T cell receptor beta chains from one sample, sequenced in a study of T cells in Graves' hyperthyroidism and ophthalmopathy. TCRdb itself ran the multiplex PCR reads through MiXCR, one entry per CDR3 protein. The data show 460,000 or so distinct CDR3 sequences, around an eighth seen once. The sample was blood. These receptors originate from a woman aged 18-29 years with Graves' hyperthyroidism. The CDR3 runs from the conserved cysteine through the conserved F or W. D genes are given only for firm matches. Clone size appears in some rows only: once, few, many, or a class for an expanded clone.

>many|TRBV27|NA|TRBJ2-1|16
TGTGCCAGCAGTTTACCACCCGGGACATTCCACAATGAGCAGTTCTTC
CASSLPPGTFHNEQFF
>many|TRBV10-3|NA|TRBJ1-2|12
TGTGCCATCACCGGAGATAACTATGGCTACACCTTC
CAITGDNYGYTF
>NA|TRBV20-1|NA|TRBJ2-1|11
TGCAGTGCTAGAGCTTTCAATGAGCAGTTCTTC
CSARAFNEQFF
>NA|TRBV7-8|NA|TRBJ2-1|15
TGTGCCAGCAGCTTACCCCTAGGCCCCCCCCATGAGCAGTTCTTC
CASSLPLGPPHEQFF
>many|TRBV12-3/TRBV12-4|NA|TRBJ2-1|14
TGTGCCAGCAGTTTAGGGACAAAGTACAATGAGCAGTTCTTC
CASSLGTKYNEQFF
>NA|TRBV30|NA|TRBJ2-3|15
TGTGCCTGGAGTGGGGGTTTGGATTTCACAGATACGCAGTATTTT
CAWSGGLDFTDTQYF
>many|TRBV20-1|TRBD1|TRBJ1-5|15
TGCAGTGCTGCCCCCGGGACAGGGGGCAATCAGCCCCAGCATTTT
CSAAPGTGGNQPQHF
>NA|TRBV5-1|NA|TRBJ1-4|17
TGCGCCAGCAGCTTAGACGGCCCGCCCCCAGCTAATGAAAAACTGTTTTTT
CASSLDGPPPANEKLFF
>NA|TRBV9|TRBD2|TRBJ2-1|13
TGTGCCAGCAGCGGACGACTAGCCAATGAGCAGTTCTTC
CASSGRLANEQFF
>many|TRBV11-2|TRBD1|TRBJ2-5|14
TGTGCCAGCAGCTTAGAGGGACAGGGGGAGACCCAGTACTTC
CASSLEGQGETQYF
>many|TRBV7-9|NA|TRBJ2-5|14
TGTGCCAGCAGCTTAGCGTCCCTCGGAGAGACCCAGTACTTC
CASSLASLGETQYF
>NA|TRBV7-8|TRBD2|TRBJ2-2|15
TGTGCCAGCAGCTCCGATAGCGGGAGGGCCGGGGAGCTGTTTTTT
CASSSDSGRAGELFF
>many|TRBV20-1|NA|TRBJ2-5|12
TGCAGTGCTAGAAGGCCTCCCAGGACCCAGTACTTC
CSARRPPRTQYF
>NA|TRBV30|TRBD1|TRBJ2-2|16
TGTGCGGGGAGTGTACGACAGGGGGGATCCACCGGGGAGCTGTTTTTT
CAGSVRQGGSTGELFF
>many|TRBV9|NA|TRBJ2-1|16
TGTGCCAGCAGCGTAGGCGGCGAGCCCTCCTACAATGAGCAGTTCTTC
CASSVGGEPSYNEQFF
>few|TRBV5-6|NA|TRBJ2-1|15
TGTGCCAGCAGCTTAGACCACGCAGGTCTCAATGAGCAGTTCTTC
CASSLDHAGLNEQFF
>NA|TRBV18|TRBD1|TRBJ1-2|15
TGTGCCAGCTCACGGCCAGGACAGGGGCAGTATGGCTACACCTTC
CASSRPGQGQYGYTF
>NA|TRBV7-3|TRBD2|TRBJ2-1|14
TGTGCCAGCAGCCTGAGACTAGCAGGTCATGAGCAGTTCTTC
CASSLRLAGHEQFF
>many|TRBV11-2|NA|TRBJ2-1|17
TGTGCCAGCAGCCGAGGACCCGGTAGCGAACTATACAATGAGCAGTTCTTC
CASSRGPGSELYNEQFF
>many|TRBV9|NA|TRBJ1-1|15
TGTGCCAGCAGCGTAGACGGTAAAGACAACACTGAAGCTTTCTTT
CASSVDGKDNTEAFF
>many|TRBV6-1|TRBD1|TRBJ2-7|16
TGTGCCAGCAGCCCCGGTAACAGGGGTAGAGCCTACGAGCAGTACTTC
CASSPGNRGRAYEQYF
>many|TRBV5-1|TRBD2|TRBJ2-3|14
TGCGCCACCAGAGGTGGAGCGGGGGGGGATACGCAGTATTTT
CATRGGAGGDTQYF
>NA|TRBV29-1|NA|TRBJ2-5|12
TGCAGCGTTGGGGCGGTCCAAGAGACCCAGTACTTC
CSVGAVQETQYF
>NA|TRBV3-1|NA|TRBJ2-6|17
TGTGCCAGCAGCCAAGGGGCGAGGCTGGCTGGGGCCAACGTCCTGACTTTC
CASSQGARLAGANVLTF
>many|TRBV24-1|TRBD2|TRBJ2-1|16
TGTGCCACCAGTGACCTAAAAGCGGGAGCGCCCGCTGAGCAGTTCTTC
CATSDLKAGAPAEQFF
>many|TRBV2|TRBD1|TRBJ1-2|14
TGTGCCAGCAGTGAAAAAGGGACAGTCTATGGCTACACCTTC
CASSEKGTVYGYTF
>many|TRBV12-3/TRBV12-4|NA|TRBJ1-4|15
TGTGCCAGCAGTTTAAGGTCCAGTAGTAATGAAAAACTGTTTTTT
CASSLRSSSNEKLFF
>NA|TRBV24-1|NA|TRBJ2-1|14
TGTGCCACCAGTGACGGGACCGCTGCCCGGTCGCAGTTCTTC
CATSDGTAARSQFF
>many|TRBV20-1|NA|TRBJ2-3|16
TGCAGTGCTAGAGATCAGAGCGCTTTCCACACAGATACGCAGTATTTT
CSARDQSAFHTDTQYF
>many|TRBV11-1|NA|TRBJ2-3|14
TGTGCCAGCAGCTTAGCGCAAAGCACAGATACGCAGTATTTT
CASSLAQSTDTQYF
>many|TRBV12-3/TRBV12-4|NA|TRBJ1-4|11
TGTGCCAGCGCGACCAGGGAAAAACTGTTTTTT
CASATREKLFF
>few|TRBV9|NA|TRBJ2-1|11
TGTGCCAGCAGCTATGAGGGGGAGCAGTTCTTC
CASSYEGEQFF
>NA|TRBV20-1|TRBD2|TRBJ2-7|17
TGCAGTGCGGTCGGACTAGCGGGGGGCCTACATTACTACGAGCAGTACTTC
CSAVGLAGGLHYYEQYF
>many|TRBV6-5|NA|TRBJ1-3|16
TGTGCCAGCAGTTACAGACGGCAGTACTCTGGAAACACCATATATTTT
CASSYRRQYSGNTIYF
>many|TRBV20-1|TRBD2|TRBJ2-1|14
TGCAGTGCTAACGGACTAGCGGGACGTAATGAGCAGTTCTTC
CSANGLAGRNEQFF
>many|TRBV3-1|NA|TRBJ2-2|15
TGTGCCAGCAGCCAAGTTGGAGAGACCACCGGGGAGCTGTTTTTT
CASSQVGETTGELFF
>NA|TRBV6-1|NA|TRBJ1-1|13
TGTGCCAGCAGCCCCCTAATGAACACTGAAGCTTTCTTT
CASSPLMNTEAFF
>many|TRBV14|NA|TRBJ2-2|17
TGTGCCAGCAGCCCGCCCGGGGCAGGGGCGTTCGCCGGGGAGCTGTTTTTT
CASSPPGAGAFAGELFF
>many|TRBV11-3|NA|TRBJ2-3|13
TGTGCCAGCAGCTTCCCGGGCACAGATACGCAGTATTTT
CASSFPGTDTQYF
>many|TRBV14|NA|TRBJ1-2|14
TGTGCCAGCAGCCCTACGGTGGGGTACTATGGCTACACCTTC
CASSPTVGYYGYTF
>many|TRBV9|NA|TRBJ2-3|15
TGTGCCAGCAGCGTAAGAGGAGGTGACACAGATACGCAGTATTTT
CASSVRGGDTDTQYF
>few|TRBV29-1|TRBD2|TRBJ2-1|14
TGCAGCGTTGATAGCGGGAGGAGAAACAATGAGCAGTTCTTC
CSVDSGRRNNEQFF
>many|TRBV24-1|TRBD1|TRBJ2-5|15
TGTGCCACCAGTGATTTGAGGGACAGGGGAGAGACCCAGTACTTC
CATSDLRDRGETQYF
>many|TRBV15|NA|TRBJ1-5|14
TGTGCCACCAGCATAAATGGGTGGAATCAGCCCCAGCATTTT
CATSINGWNQPQHF
>many|TRBV5-1|TRBD1|TRBJ2-1|15
TGCGCCAGCAGCTTGCGACAGGGGGCGGGTAATGAGCAGTTCTTC
CASSLRQGAGNEQFF
>many|TRBV12-3/TRBV12-4|NA|TRBJ1-4|14
TGTGCCAGCAGTCAGGGAGTTCAAGACGAAAAACTGTTTTTT
CASSQGVQDEKLFF
>few|TRBV30|NA|TRBJ1-2|15
TGTGCCTGGAGTAGAACCCTGGGGAAGGTAGAAGGCTACACCTTC
CAWSRTLGKVEGYTF
>NA|TRBV5-1|NA|TRBJ1-6|16
TGCGCCAGCAGCTTGCAGCCAGGGTCGGATAATTCACCCCTCCACTTT
CASSLQPGSDNSPLHF
>NA|TRBV5-6|TRBD2|TRBJ2-1|15
TGTGCCAGCAGCTTGGTTCTAGCGCCCAGCGGGGGGCAGTTCTTC
CASSLVLAPSGGQFF
>NA|TRBV12-3/TRBV12-4|TRBD2|TRBJ2-3|16
TGTGCCAGCAGTCCACCACTAGCGGTTTATTCAGATACGCAGTATTTT
CASSPPLAVYSDTQYF
>many|TRBV28|TRBD2|TRBJ2-2|14
TGTGCCAGCGATACTAGCGGGAGAGCCGGGGAGCTGTTTTTT
CASDTSGRAGELFF
>many|TRBV6-1|NA|TRBJ2-3|15
TGTGCCAGCAGTGAGGGACAACAGGGAAGGGATACGCAGTATTTT
CASSEGQQGRDTQYF
>many|TRBV19|NA|TRBJ1-2|13
TGTGCCACCAGCGGGGGCGGGAACTATGGCTACACCTTC
CATSGGGNYGYTF
>few|TRBV27|NA|TRBJ1-2|17
TGTGCCAGCAGTTTATTGTATAAGGACCGCTCAAGTCGGGGCTACACCTTC
CASSLLYKDRSSRGYTF
>many|TRBV12-3/TRBV12-4|TRBD2|TRBJ2-1|15
TGTGCCAGCAGTTTCCCCACTAGCGGGACCGGGGTTCAGTTCTTC
CASSFPTSGTGVQFF